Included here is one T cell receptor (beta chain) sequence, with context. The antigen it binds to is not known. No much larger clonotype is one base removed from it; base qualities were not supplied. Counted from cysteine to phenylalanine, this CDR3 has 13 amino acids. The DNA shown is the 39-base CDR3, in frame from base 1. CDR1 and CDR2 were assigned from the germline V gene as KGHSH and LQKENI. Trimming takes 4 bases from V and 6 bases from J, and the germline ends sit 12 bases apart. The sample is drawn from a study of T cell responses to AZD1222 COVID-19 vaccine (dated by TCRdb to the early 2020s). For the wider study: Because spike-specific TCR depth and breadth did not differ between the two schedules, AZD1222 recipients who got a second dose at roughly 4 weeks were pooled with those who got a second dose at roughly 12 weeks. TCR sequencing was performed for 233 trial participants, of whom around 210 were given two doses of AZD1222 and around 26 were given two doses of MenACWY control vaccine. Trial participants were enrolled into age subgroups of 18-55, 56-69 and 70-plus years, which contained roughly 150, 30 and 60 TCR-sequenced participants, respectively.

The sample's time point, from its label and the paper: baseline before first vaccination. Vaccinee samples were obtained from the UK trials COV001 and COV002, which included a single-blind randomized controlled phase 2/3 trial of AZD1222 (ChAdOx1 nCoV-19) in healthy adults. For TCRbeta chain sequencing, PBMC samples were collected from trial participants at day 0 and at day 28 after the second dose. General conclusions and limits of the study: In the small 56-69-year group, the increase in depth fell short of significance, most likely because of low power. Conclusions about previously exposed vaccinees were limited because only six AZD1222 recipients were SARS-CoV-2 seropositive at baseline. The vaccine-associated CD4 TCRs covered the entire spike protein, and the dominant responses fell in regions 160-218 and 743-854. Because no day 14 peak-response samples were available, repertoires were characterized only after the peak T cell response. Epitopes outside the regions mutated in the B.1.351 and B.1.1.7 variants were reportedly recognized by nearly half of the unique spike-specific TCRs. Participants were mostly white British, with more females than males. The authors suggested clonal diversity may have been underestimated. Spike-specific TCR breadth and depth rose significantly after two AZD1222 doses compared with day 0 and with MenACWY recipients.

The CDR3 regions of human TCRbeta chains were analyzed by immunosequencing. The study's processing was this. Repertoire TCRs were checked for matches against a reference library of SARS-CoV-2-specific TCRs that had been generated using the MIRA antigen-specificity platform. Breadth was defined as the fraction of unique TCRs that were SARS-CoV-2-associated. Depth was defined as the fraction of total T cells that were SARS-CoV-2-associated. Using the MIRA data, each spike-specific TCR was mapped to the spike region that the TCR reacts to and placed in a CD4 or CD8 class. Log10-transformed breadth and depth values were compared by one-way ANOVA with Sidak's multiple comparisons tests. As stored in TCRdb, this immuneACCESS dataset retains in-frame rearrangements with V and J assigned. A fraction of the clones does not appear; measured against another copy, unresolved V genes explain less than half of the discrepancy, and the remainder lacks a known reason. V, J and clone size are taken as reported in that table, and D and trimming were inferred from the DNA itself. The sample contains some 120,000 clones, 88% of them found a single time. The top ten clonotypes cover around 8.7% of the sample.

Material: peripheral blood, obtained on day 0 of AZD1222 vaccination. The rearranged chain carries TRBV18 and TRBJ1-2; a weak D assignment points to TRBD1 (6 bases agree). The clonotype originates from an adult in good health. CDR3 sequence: CASSLQGRDGYTF. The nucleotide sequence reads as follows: TGTGCCAGCTCACTACAGGGAAGGGATGGCTACACCTTC.